This TCR beta chain is drawn from a study of cytomegalovirus exposure and HLA in healthy donors. This CDR3 region has 16 residues. Germline CDR1 and CDR2: SGDLS and YYNGEE. The trim removed 3 bases at V and 2 bases at J, leaving 6 bases unmatched. PCR was performed using 60 Vbeta and 13 Jbeta primers. The table came from immunoSEQ multiplex PCR; TCRdb's copy has only in-frame clones and leaves some out. Here the sample spans approximately 150,000 clones, approximately 57% being singletons. Study-wide findings and caveats: Common viral pathogens seemed, in a later analysis, to connect with several of the most significant clusters. Solely CMV serostatus was available to characterize immune exposure. In all likelihood, a cluster of highly shared sequence variants was a sequencing artifact.

About this clone itself: Its antigen remains unidentified.

Input material: PBMCs. The chain carries TRBV9 and TRBJ2-1, with 9 bases matching TRBD1. The sequence was obtained from a male donor in good health and CMV-seronegative. This CDR3 is CASSGFTGGPYNEQFF. CDR3 DNA sequence: TGTGCCAGCAGCGGATTTACAGGGGGCCCCTACAATGAGCAGTTCTTC.